These T cell receptor beta chains were read from a single sample in a study of T cells in Graves' hyperthyroidism and ophthalmopathy. Using its own MiXCR run on the multiplex PCR reads, TCRdb lists one record per CDR3 protein. The sample shows more than 550,000 distinct CDR3 sequences, roughly a sixth of them seen only once. The sample was blood. These receptors were taken from a man in his forties or fifties with Graves' hyperthyroidism. CDR3s leave out the opening cysteine and the closing phenylalanine or tryptophan.

V: TRBV20-1
CDR3: SAHRGAGDTEAF

V: TRBV20-1
CDR3: SASSGRSYNEQF

V: TRBV9
CDR3: ASSARDSPSSGNTIY

V: TRBV4-3
CDR3: ASSHTDSYEQY

V: TRBV4-2
CDR3: ASSQDQGRETQY

V: TRBV10-3
CDR3: AISPALAGGPGEQY

V: TRBV5-6
CDR3: ASSLQLGFFGGNTIY

V: TRBV10-2
CDR3: ASGGQNSNQPQH

V: TRBV30
CDR3: AWSVRVREQY

V: TRBV20-1
CDR3: SALKTGTYEQY